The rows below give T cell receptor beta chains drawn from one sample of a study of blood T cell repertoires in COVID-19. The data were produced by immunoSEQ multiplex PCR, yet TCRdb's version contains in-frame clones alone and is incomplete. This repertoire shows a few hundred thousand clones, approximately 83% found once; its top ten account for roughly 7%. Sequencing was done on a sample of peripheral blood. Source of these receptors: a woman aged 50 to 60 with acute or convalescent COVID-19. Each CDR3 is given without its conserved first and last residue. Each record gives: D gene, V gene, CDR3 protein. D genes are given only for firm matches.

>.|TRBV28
ASSGGGHKNTEAF
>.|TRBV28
ASILGGWNTEAF
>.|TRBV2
ASSPRQRADTQY
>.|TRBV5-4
ASSFEGNYGYT
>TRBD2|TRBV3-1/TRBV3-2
ASSQGTSGRNEQF
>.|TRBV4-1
ASTQTQGTYNEQF
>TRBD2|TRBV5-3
ARKSLAGVTGANVLT
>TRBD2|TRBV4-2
ASSQKTSGSTDTQY
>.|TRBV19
ASSIDRGQGNNEQY
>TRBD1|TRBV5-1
ATSRGEWANTEAF
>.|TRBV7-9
ASSSDRGGDWGTEAF
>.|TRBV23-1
ASNQAVSPSPLH
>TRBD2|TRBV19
ASSLQAGVTGELF
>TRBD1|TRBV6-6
ASSQSGQGASGANVLT
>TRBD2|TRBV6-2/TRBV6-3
ASSYVRGLAGVYEQY
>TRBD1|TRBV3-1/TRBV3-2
ASSTGATQPQH
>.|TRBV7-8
ASSSRTEPIQY
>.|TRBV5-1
ASSLGQDVDGYT
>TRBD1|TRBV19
ASSIYQGTGNQPQH
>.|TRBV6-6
ASSPRGRGGSYNEQF
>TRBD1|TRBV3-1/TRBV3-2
ASSSRQGGWNGQY
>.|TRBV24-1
ATSDIGNQPQH
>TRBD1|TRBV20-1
SASEQGNTIY
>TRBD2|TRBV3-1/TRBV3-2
ASSRGGFGPSTDTQY
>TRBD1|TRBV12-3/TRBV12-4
ASSRDRGHEQF
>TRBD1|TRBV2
ASSYRGQSEAF
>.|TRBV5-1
ASSLQGQTEAF
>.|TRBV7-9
ASSFSDEQY
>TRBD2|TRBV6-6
ASARGDTDTQY
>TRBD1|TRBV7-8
ASSWARDGGTGRRLAKNIQY
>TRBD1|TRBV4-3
ASSQGTAVKYSYNSPLH
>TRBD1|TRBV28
ASSDRGGFSGNTIY
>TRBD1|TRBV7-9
ASSSGTDFNYGYT
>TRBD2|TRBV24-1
ATSPSGSAETQY
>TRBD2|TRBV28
ASSFQSGASGEQY
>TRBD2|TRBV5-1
ASSLVIGGGTDTQY
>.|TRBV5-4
ASSPAVAGSTDTQY
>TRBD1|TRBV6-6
ASRPPGQERNTIY
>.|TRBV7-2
ASSLNQGQETQY
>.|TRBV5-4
ASSLGGGRTEAF
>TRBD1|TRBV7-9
ASSTDGTDEKLF
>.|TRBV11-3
ASSLVGGAEQY
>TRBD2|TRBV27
ASSLFGTSGYEQY
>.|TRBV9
ASSVTGSSNQPQH
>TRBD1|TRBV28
ASSVGTGRYSNQPQH
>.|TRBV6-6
ASSPRAGPYEQY
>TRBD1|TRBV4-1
ASSRTWDRGISNQPQH
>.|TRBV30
AWSAGGQPQH
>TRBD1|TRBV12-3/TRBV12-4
ASRGQDYGYT
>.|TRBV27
ASSSTAVTSTDTQY
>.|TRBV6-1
ASSEGPVRSKNIQY